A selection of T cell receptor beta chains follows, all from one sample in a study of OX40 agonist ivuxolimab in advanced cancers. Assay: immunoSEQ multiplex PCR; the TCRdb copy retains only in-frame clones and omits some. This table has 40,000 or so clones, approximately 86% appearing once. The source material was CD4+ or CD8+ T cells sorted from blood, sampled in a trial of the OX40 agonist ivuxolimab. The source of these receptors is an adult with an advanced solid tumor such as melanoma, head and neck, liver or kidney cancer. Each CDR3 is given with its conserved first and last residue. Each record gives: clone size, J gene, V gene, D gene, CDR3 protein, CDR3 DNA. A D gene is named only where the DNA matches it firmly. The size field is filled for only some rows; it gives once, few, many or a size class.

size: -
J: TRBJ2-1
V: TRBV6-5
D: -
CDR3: CASRDLGMPYNEQFF
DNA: TGTGCCAGCAGAGACCTGGGGATGCCCTACAATGAGCAGTTCTTC

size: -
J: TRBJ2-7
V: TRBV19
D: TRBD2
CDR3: CASSIAGGSDEQYF
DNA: TGTGCCAGTAGTATAGCCGGGGGGAGCGACGAGCAGTACTTC

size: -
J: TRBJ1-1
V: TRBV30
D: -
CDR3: CAWTGRTEAFF
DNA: TGTGCCTGGACAGGGAGGACTGAAGCTTTCTTT

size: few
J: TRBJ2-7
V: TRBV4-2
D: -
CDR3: CASSQDAGTIYEQYF
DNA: TGTGCCAGCAGCCAAGATGCAGGGACAATCTACGAGCAGTACTTC

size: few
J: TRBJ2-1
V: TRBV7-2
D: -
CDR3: CASSLDSRFWFF
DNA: TGTGCCAGCAGCTTAGACAGTCGGTTTTGGTTCTTC

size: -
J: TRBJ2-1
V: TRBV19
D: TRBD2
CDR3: CASSIDPPAGPYNEQFF
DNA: TGTGCCAGTAGTATAGATCCCCCAGCGGGGCCCTACAATGAGCAGTTCTTC

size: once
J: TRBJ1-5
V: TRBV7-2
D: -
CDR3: CASSLGGRYQPQHF
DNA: TGTGCCAGCAGCTTGGGGGGCAGGTATCAGCCCCAGCATTTT

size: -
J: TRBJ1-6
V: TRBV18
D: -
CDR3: CASSPSAGGFYNSPLHF
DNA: TGTGCCAGCTCACCATCAGCTGGGGGGTTTTATAATTCACCCCTCCACTTT

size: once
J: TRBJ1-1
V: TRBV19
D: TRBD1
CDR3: CASSLQGAVSEAFF
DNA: TGTGCCAGTAGCCTACAGGGGGCGGTTTCTGAAGCTTTCTTT

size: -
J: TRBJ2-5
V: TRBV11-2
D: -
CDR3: CASSFLTAKETQYF
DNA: TGTGCCAGCAGCTTTTTGACAGCCAAAGAGACCCAGTACTTC

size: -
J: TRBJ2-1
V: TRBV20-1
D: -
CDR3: CSASLPREQFF
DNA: TGCAGTGCTAGCCTTCCGCGTGAGCAGTTCTTC

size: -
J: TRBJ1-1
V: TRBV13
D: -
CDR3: CASSFRGGTEAFF
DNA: TGTGCCAGCAGCTTCAGAGGCGGAACTGAAGCTTTCTTT

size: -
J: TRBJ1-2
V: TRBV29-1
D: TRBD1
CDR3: CSFNRGENYGYTF
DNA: TGCAGCTTCAACAGGGGAGAAAACTATGGCTACACCTTC

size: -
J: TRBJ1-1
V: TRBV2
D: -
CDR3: CASRIQGSGEAFF
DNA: TGTGCCAGCAGAATCCAGGGCTCCGGTGAAGCTTTCTTT

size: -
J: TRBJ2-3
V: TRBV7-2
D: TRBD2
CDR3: CASSPRSGGSTDTQYF
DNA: TGTGCCAGCAGCCCCAGGAGCGGGGGGTCCACAGATACGCAGTATTTT

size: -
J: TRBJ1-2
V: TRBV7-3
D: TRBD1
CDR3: CASREGQGDYGYTF
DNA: TGTGCCAGCAGGGAGGGGCAGGGGGACTATGGCTACACCTTC

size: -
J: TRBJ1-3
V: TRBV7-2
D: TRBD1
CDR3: CASSFGQGGYTIYF
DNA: TGTGCCAGCAGCTTCGGACAGGGCGGATACACCATATATTTT

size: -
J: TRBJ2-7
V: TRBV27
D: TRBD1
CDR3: CASSLKGQGVPKVHF
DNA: TGTGCCAGCAGTTTAAAGGGACAGGGAGTACCTAAGGTGCACTTC

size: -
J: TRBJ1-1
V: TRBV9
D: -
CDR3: CASSVAPDTRNTEAFF
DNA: TGTGCCAGCAGCGTAGCCCCAGACACCAGGAACACTGAAGCTTTCTTT

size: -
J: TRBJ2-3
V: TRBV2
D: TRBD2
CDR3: CASGLAGWTDTQYF
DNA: TGTGCCAGCGGACTAGCGGGCTGGACAGATACGCAGTATTTT

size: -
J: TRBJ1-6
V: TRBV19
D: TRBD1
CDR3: CASSALQGGYSPLHF
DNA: TGTGCCAGTAGTGCCCTCCAGGGGGGGTATTCACCCCTCCACTTT

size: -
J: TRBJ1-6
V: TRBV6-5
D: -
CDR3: CASSYERTAYNSPLHF
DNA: TGTGCCAGCAGTTACGAGAGGACAGCCTATAATTCACCCCTCCACTTT

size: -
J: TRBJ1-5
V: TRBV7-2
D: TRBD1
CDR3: CASSWDRGPQPQHF
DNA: TGTGCCAGCAGCTGGGACAGGGGGCCTCAGCCCCAGCATTTT

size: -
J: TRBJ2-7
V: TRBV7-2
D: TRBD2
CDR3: CASSLASGSYEQYF
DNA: TGTGCCAGCAGCTTAGCTAGCGGGAGCTACGAGCAGTACTTC

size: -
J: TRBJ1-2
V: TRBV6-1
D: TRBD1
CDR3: CASSGAEGGSNYGYTF
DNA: TGTGCCAGCAGTGGAGCGGAAGGGGGCAGCAACTATGGCTACACCTTC

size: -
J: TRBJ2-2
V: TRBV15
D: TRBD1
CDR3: CATSARDRGLVAGELFF
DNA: TGTGCCACCAGCGCCCGGGACAGGGGTCTAGTGGCCGGGGAGCTGTTTTTT

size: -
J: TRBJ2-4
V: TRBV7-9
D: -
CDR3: CASSPGTNLMGIAKNIQYF
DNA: TGTGCCAGCAGCCCCGGGACAAACCTGATGGGGATAGCCAAAAACATTCAGTACTTC

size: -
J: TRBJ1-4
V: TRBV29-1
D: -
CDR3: CSVTPTTNEKLFF
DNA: TGCAGCGTTACCCCGACAACTAATGAAAAACTGTTTTTT

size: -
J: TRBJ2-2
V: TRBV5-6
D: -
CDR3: CASSLVGGTNTGELFF
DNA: TGTGCCAGCAGCTTGGTAGGCGGGACGAACACCGGGGAGCTGTTTTTT

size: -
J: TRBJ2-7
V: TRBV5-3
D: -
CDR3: CARAFEAASSYEQYF
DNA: TGTGCCAGAGCATTTGAGGCCGCTAGCTCCTACGAGCAGTACTTC

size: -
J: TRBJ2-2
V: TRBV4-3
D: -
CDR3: CASSQDRGGTKTGELFF
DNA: TGCGCCAGCAGCCAAGATAGGGGCGGAACTAAGACCGGGGAGCTGTTTTTT

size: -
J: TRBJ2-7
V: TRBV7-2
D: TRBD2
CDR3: CASSIAGPASEQYF
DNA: TGTGCCAGCAGCATAGCGGGGCCGGCCTCCGAGCAGTACTTC

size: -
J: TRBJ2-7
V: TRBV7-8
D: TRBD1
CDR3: CASSLNEQGMDEQYF
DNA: TGTGCCAGCAGCTTAAATGAACAGGGGATGGACGAGCAGTACTTC

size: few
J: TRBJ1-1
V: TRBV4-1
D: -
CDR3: CASSHPVQNTEAFF
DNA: TGCGCCAGCAGCCATCCCGTTCAGAACACTGAAGCTTTCTTT

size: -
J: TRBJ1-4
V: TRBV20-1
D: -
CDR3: CSAVGQEKLFF
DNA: TGCAGTGCTGTCGGACAGGAAAAACTGTTTTTT

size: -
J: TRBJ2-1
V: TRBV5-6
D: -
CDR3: CASNRGSLNEQFF
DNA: TGTGCCAGCAACAGAGGCTCCCTTAATGAGCAGTTCTTC

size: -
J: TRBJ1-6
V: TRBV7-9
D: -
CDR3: CASSSPGGGGNSPLHF
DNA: TGTGCCAGCAGCTCCCCGGGCGGGGGTGGAAATTCACCCCTCCACTTT

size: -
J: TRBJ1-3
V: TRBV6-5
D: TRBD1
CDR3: CASSQTGGSGNTIYF
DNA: TGTGCCAGCAGCCAAACAGGGGGCTCTGGAAACACCATATATTTT

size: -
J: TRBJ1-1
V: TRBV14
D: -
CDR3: CASSQDFGQLYYTEAFF
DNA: TGTGCCAGCAGCCAAGATTTCGGACAGCTATACTACACTGAAGCTTTCTTT

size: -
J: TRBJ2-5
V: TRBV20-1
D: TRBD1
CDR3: CSADRVETQYF
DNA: TGCAGTGCTGACAGGGTTGAGACCCAGTACTTC

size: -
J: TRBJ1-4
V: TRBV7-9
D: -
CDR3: CASSRGTLEKLFF
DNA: TGTGCCAGCAGCCGCGGGACACTTGAAAAACTGTTTTTT